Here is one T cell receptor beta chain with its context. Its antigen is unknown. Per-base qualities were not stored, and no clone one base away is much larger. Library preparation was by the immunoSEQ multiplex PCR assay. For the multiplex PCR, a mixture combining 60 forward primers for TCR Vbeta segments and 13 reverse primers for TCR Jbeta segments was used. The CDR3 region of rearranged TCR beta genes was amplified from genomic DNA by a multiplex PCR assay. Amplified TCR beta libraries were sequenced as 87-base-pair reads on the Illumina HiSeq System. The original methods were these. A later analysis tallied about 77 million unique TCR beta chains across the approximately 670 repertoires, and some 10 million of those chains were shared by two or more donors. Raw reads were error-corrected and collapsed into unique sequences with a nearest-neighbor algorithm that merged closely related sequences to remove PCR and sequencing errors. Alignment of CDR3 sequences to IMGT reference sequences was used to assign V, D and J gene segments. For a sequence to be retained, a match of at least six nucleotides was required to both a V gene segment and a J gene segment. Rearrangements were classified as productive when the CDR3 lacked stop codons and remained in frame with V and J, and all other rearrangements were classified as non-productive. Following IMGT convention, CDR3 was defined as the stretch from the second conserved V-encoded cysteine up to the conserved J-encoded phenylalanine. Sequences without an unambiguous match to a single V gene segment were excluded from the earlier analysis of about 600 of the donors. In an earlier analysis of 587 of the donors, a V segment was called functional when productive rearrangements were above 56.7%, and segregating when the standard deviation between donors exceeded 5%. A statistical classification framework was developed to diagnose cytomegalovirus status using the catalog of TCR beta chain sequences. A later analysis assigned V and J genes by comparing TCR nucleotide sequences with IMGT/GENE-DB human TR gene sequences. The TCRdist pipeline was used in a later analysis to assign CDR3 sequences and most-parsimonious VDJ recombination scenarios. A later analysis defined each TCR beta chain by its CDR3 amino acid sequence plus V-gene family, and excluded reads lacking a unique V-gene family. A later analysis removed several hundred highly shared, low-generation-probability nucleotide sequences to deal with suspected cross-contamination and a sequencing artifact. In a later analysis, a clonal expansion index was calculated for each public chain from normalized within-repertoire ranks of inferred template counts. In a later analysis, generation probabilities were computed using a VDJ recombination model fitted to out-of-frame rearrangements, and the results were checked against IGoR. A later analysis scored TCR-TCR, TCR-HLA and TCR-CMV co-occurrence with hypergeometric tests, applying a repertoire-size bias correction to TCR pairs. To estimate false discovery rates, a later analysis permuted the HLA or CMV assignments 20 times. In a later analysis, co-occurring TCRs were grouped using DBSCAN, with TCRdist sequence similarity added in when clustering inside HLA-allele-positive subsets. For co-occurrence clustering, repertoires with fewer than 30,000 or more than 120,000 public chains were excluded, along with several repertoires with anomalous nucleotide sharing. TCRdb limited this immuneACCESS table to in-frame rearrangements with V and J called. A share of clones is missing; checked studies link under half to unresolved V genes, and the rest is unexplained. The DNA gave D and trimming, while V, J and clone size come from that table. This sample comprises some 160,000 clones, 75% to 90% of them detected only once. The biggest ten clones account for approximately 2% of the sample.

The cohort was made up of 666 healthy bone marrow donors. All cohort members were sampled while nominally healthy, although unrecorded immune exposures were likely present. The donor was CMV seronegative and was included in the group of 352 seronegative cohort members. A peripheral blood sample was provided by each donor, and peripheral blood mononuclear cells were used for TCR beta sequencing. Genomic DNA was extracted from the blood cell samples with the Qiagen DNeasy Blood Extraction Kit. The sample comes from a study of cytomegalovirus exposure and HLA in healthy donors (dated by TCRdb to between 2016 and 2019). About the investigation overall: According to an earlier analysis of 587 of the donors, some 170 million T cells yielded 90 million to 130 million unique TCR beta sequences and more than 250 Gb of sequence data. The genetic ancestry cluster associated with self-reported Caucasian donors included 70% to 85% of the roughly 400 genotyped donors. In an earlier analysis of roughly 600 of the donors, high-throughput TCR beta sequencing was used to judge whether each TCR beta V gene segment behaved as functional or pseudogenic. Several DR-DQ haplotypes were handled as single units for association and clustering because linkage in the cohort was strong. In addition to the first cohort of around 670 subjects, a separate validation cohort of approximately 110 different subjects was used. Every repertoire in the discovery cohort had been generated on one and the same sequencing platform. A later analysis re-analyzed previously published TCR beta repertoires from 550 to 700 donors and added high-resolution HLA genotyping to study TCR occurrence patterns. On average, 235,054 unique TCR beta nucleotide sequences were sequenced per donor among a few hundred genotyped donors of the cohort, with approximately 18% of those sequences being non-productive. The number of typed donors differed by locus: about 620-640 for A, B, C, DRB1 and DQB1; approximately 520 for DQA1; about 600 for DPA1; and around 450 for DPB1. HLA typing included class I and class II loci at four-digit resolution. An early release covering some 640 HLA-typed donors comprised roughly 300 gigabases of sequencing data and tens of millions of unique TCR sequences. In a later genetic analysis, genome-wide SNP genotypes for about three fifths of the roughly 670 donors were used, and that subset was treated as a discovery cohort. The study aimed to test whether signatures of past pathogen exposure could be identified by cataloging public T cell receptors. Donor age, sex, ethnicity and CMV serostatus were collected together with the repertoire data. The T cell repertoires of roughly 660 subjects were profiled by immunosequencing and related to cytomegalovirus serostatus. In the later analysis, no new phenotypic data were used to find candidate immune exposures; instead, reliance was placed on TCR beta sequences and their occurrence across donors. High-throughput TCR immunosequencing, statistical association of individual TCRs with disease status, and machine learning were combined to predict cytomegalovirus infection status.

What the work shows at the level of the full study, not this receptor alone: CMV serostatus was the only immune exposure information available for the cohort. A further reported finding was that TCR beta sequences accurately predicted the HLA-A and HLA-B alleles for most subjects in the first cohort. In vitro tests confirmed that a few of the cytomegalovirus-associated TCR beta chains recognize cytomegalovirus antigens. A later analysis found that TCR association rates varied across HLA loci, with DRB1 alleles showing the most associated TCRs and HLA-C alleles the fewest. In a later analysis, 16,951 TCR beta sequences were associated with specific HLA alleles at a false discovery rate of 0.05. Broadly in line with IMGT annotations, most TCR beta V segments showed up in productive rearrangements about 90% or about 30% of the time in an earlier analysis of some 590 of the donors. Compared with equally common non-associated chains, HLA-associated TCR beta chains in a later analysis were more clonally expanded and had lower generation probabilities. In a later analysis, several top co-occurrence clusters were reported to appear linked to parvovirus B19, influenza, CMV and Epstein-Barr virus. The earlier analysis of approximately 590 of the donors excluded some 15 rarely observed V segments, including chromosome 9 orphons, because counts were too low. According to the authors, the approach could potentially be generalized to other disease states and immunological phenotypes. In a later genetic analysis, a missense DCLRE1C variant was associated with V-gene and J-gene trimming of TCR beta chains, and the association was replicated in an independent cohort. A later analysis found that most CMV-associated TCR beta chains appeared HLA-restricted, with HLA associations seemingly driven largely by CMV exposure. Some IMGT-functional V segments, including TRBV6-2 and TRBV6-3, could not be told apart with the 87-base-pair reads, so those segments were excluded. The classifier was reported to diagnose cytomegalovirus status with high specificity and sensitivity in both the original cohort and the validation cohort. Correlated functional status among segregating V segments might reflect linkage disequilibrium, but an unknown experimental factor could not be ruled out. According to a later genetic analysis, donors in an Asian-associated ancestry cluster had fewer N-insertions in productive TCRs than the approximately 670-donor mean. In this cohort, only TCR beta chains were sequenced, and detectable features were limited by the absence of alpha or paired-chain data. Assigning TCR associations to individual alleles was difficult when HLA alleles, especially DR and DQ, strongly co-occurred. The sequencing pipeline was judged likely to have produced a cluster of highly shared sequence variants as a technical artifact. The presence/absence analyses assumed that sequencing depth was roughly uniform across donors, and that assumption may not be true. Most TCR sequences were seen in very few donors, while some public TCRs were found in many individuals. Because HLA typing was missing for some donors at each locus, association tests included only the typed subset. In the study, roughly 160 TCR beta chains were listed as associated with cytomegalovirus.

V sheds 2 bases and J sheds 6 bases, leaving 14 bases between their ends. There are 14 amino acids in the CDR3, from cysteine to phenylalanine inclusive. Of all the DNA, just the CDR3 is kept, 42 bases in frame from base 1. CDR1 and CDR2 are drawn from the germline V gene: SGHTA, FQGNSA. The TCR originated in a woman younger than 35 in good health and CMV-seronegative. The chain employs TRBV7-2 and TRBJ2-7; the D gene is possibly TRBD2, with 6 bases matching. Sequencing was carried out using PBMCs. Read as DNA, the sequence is TGTGCCAGCAGCTTATGGAGCCGGCGGGGCGAGCAGTACTTC. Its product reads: CASSLWSRRGEQYF. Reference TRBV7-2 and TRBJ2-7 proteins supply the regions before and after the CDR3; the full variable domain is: GAGVSQSPSNKVTEKGKDVELRCDPISGHTALYWYRQSLGQGLEFLIYFQGNSAPDKSGLPSDRFSAERTGGSVSTLTIQRTQQEDSAVYLCASSLWSRRGEQYFGPGTRLTVT.